This TCR beta chain originates from a study of T-cell reconstitution after alpha-beta-depleted transplantation in children. V shed 6 bases and J 2 bases; nucleotides not matched to a gene: 9. From germline, CDR1 is LGHNT and CDR2 FRNRAP. This CDR3 is built from 16 residues. Study results and caveats: After one year, T-cell counts and TCRbeta diversity mostly came from new T cells. Some patients owed their high day-60 TCRbeta diversity to surviving recipient T cells and thymic progenitors. Reportedly, roughly two months post-transplant, alpha-beta T cells arose from several hundred expanded graft clones.

It was with unique molecular identifiers that the TCRbeta library was prepared. TCRdb ran MiXCR on the PCR reads and lists one entry per CDR3 protein. Here the sample spans 700,000 to 850,000 distinct CDR3 sequences, about 16% being singletons. As for this clonotype: Its antigen is currently unknown.

The genes are TRBV12-5 and TRBJ2-3, with 9 bases aligning to TRBD2. This specimen consisted of PBMCs, mostly from graft donor cells, obtained 360 days after TCRalphabeta/CD19-depleted stem cell transplant. The sequence was collected from a male patient aged 10 to 17 who had a stem cell transplant for acute lymphoblastic leukemia, so the T cells may come from the graft donor. The CDR3, as DNA: TGTGCTAGTGGGGTCGCCCTAGCGGGATTCACAGATACGCAGTATTTT. It codes for CASGVALAGFTDTQYF.